One sample yielded the 9 T cell receptor beta chains listed below, sequenced in a study of human T cells and chemical hapten exposure listed by TCRdb under 2021. The library was produced with RACE. For sequencing, a NextSeq 500 was employed. The public sequencing data were trimmed at Q25 with fastp and processed into clonotypes with MiXCR by TCRdb, which kept only in-frame beta chains. All rows with the same CDR3 protein become a single entry with the most common DNA and genes. The table for this sample lists some 84,000 distinct CDR3 sequences; about 8% of them were counted only once. The ten largest clones add up to around 2.6% of the sample. What the time point label conveys for this sample: pre-sensitization, week 0. Explained via the paper, the treatment or condition label denotes: therapeutic diphenylcyclopropenone sensitization with weekly scalp DPC. The input for sequencing was whole blood, taken in connection with sensitization to the hapten diphenylcyclopropenone (DPC). Receptors originate from a man between 35 and 55 years old with alopecia areata. Some clones in this sample may be carry-over from other donors' samples.

The chain combines TRBV5-4 with TRBJ2-3; 7 bases agree with TRBD2. The J segment lost 1 base and the V segment lost 0 bases, leaving 8 bases of the junction unmatched. This CDR3 has 17 residues. In germline, CDR1 is SGHNT, CDR2 YYREEE (reference sequence). DNA of the CDR3: TGTGCCAGCAGCTTGGAGGCTAGCGGTAGTGGCACAGATACGCAGTATTTT. This encodes CASSLEASGSGTDTQYF.

The rearrangement links TRBV28 to TRBJ1-2; D is possibly TRBD1 (5 bases). Deletions cut 8 bases from V and 11 bases from J, with 18 bases between. CDR1 MDHEN and CDR2 SYDVKM come from the germline V gene. CDR3 size: 12 residues. CDR3 amino acids: CASADSRRQYTF. The CDR3 nucleotides are TGTGCCAGCGCCGACTCTAGGAGACAGTACACCTTC.

The genes are TRBV6-5 and TRBJ2-7; a weak D match, TRBD2 (6 bases). Germline CDR1 reads MNHEY; CDR2 reads SVGAGI. The ends were cut back, 0 bases at V and 2 bases at J, with 14 bases in the middle. This CDR3 region has 16 residues. The CDR3 nucleotides are TGTGCCAGCAGTTACTCGAGGAGGGGATGGGCCTACGAGCAGTACTTC. It translates to CASSYSRRGWAYEQYF.

This clonotype was picked up many times. J is TRBJ1-4 and V is TRBV28; D unclear. The germline V gene encodes CDR1 MDHEN and CDR2 SYDVKM. The CDR3 is made up of 14 amino acids. Deletions cut 6 bases from V and 6 bases from J, with 14 bases between. The CDR3 loop is CASSRQAVDEKLFF. CDR3 nucleotide sequence: TGTGCCAGCAGCCGGCAGGCTGTGGATGAAAAACTGTTTTTT.

This clonotype has a handful of counts. This rearrangement joins TRBV6-6 to TRBJ2-6; 8 nucleotides line up with TRBD1. Germline loops: CDR1 MNHNY, CDR2 SVGAGI (reference sequence). The CDR3 is made up of 16 amino acids. J lost 0 bases, V lost 6 bases, and 4 bases had no gene match. CDR3 in DNA: TGTGCCAGCAGGAGGGACAGGACCTCTGGGGCCAACGTCCTGACTTTC. It encodes CASRRDRTSGANVLTF.

This clonotype was counted at least ten times. The chain employs TRBV3-1 and TRBJ2-3, with TRBD2 matching over 8 bases. The germline gives CDR1 LGHDT, CDR2 YNNKEL (reference sequence). The CDR3 loop spans 15 amino acids. The ends lost 2 bases at V and 7 bases at J; junction bases unmatched: 8. The CDR3 DNA follows: TGTGCCAGCAGCCAAAGCGGGAGCCCCACTAATACGCAGTATTTT. Its translation: CASSQSGSPTNTQYF.

The V gene is TRBV4-3, the J gene TRBJ2-1, with D tentatively TRBD2 (6 bases). Germline CDR1 and CDR2: LGHNA and YSLEER. The CDR3 runs to 13 residues. Trimming shortened V by 0 bases and J by 10 bases, and 10 bases separated the two germline ends. CDR3 bases: TGCGCCAGCAGCCAAGATCGGGAGCGGGAGCAGTTCTTC. This codes for CASSQDREREQFF.

In its sample, this clonotype was seen many times. The chain combines TRBV29-1 with TRBJ1-1, with D perhaps TRBD1 (5 bases). The V and J ends lost 6 bases and 5 bases respectively, with 16 bases between them. The germline CDR1 and CDR2 sequences are SQVTM and ANQGSEA. The CDR3 spans 13 residues. The DNA for the CDR3 is TGCAGCGTGGAGGGGTTGGAAAGGACTGAAGCTTTCTTT. It is translated as CSVEGLERTEAFF.

This clonotype has more than one count but fewer than ten. V gene TRBV29-1 combines with J gene TRBJ1-2; D possibly corresponds to TRBD1 (6 bases). Trimming stripped 2 bases from V and 6 bases from J, with 16 bases between. The CDR3 is 14 residues long. Looked up from germline, CDR1 is SQVTM and CDR2 is ANQGSEA. CDR3 protein: CSVELQGIPNGYTF. The CDR3 DNA follows: TGCAGCGTTGAACTACAGGGTATTCCAAATGGCTACACCTTC.